The entry that follows covers one TCR beta chain sequence. The data were produced by immunoSEQ multiplex PCR, yet TCRdb's version contains in-frame clones alone and is incomplete. The sample records fewer than 55,000 clones, approximately 87% being singletons. The V gene end was trimmed by 3 bases and the J gene end by 0 bases; junction bases not matched to a gene: 7. Per the germline V gene, CDR1 is KGHSH and CDR2 is LQKENI. The CDR3 spans 16 residues. This sample was included in a study of OX40 agonist ivuxolimab in advanced cancers. Any history of autoimmune disease or systemic immunosuppression disqualified patients. Sampling times: baseline, cycle 4 day 1, cycle 7 day 1.

This receptor was obtained from an adult with an advanced solid tumor such as melanoma, head and neck, liver or kidney cancer. The chain is built from TRBV18 and TRBJ1-1, with TRBD1 matching over 7 bases. Material: CD4+ or CD8+ T cells sorted from blood, obtained in a trial of the OX40 agonist ivuxolimab. Written as DNA, the CDR3 is TGTGCCAGCTCACCCCGACAGGGTGGGATGAACACTGAAGCTTTCTTT. Amino acid sequence: CASSPRQGGMNTEAFF.